Below are 29 T cell receptor beta chains sequenced from a single sample in a study of OX40 agonist ivuxolimab in advanced cancers. Produced via immunoSEQ multiplex PCR; TCRdb's table is partial and in-frame only. The sample lists about 21,000 clones, roughly 82% occurring once. Sample: CD4+ or CD8+ T cells sorted from blood, taken in a trial of the OX40 agonist ivuxolimab. These receptors came from an adult with an advanced solid tumor such as melanoma, head and neck, liver or kidney cancer.

Only a few counts were recorded for this clone. V is TRBV28 and J is TRBJ2-1, with TRBD2 matching 7 bases. The length of the CDR3 is 19 residues. CDR1 and CDR2 from the germline V gene are MDHEN and SYDVKM. V trimming: 8 bases; J trimming: 2 bases; junction bases outside the gene matches: 21. The CDR3 region is CASYGEGQPPRGTYNEQFF. The CDR3 nucleotides are TGTGCCAGCTACGGGGAGGGGCAACCCCCCCGGGGAACCTACAATGAGCAGTTCTTC.

This clone showed up just a few times. The V and J genes are TRBV13 and TRBJ1-2; D is unresolved. The germline V gene has CDR1 PRHDT and CDR2 FYEKMQ (reference sequence). This CDR3 has 13 amino acids. V lost 5 bases, J lost 8 bases, and 15 bases lay in between. The CDR3 spells CASSRPLARGYTF. In nucleotides, the CDR3 is TGTGCCAGCAGCCGACCCCTGGCCCGGGGCTACACCTTC.

The chain combines TRBV13 with TRBJ2-2; D not resolved. Germline CDR1 reads PRHDT; CDR2 reads FYEKMQ (reference sequence). V dropped 0 bases and J dropped 4 bases, with 12 bases sitting between them. This CDR3 contains 16 residues. CDR3 protein: CASSLGTPSVTGELFF. Here the CDR3 DNA reads TGTGCCAGCAGCTTAGGGACACCCTCTGTCACCGGGGAGCTGTTTTTT. Looking up the rest from reference TRBV13 and TRBJ2-2 gives the full variable domain: AAGVIQSPRHLIKEKRETATLKCYPIPRHDTVYWYQQGPGQDPQFLISFYEKMQSDKGSIPDRFSAQQFSDYHSELNMSSLELGDSALYFCASSLGTPSVTGELFFGEGSRLTVL.

This rearrangement joins TRBV5-1 to TRBJ1-1; D perhaps matches TRBD1 (6 bases). Germline V gene lookup returns CDR1 SGHRS and CDR2 YFSETQ. Trimming removed 0 bases at V and 11 bases at J, with 11 bases between. The CDR3 length is 12 residues. CDR3 residues: CASSLEGGGAFF. The CDR3 DNA sequence: TGCGCCAGCAGCTTGGAGGGGGGAGGCGCTTTCTTT.

This clone was seen a single time. The V gene is TRBV28, the J gene TRBJ1-2; weak D call: TRBD1 (6 bases). Trimming removed 3 bases from V and 4 bases from J, with 12 bases in between. Germline CDR1 and CDR2: MDHEN and SYDVKM. The CDR3 length is 14 residues. The CDR3 is CASSLTGQTYGYTF. The CDR3 nucleotides read TGTGCCAGCAGTTTGACAGGACAAACCTATGGCTACACCTTC.

The CDR3 DNA sequence: TGTGCCAGCAGCATCAGGGGTGAAGCCTCTGGAAACACCATATATTTT. This encodes CASSIRGEASGNTIYF. The rearrangement joins TRBV7-2 to TRBJ1-3, with D possibly matching TRBD1 (6 bases). Trimming removed 5 bases from V and 0 bases from J, with 14 bases in between. The CDR3 covers 16 residues. Germline values: CDR1 SGHTA, CDR2 FQGNSA.

The chain uses TRBV18 and TRBJ1-5, with D perhaps TRBD1 (5 bases). The CDR3 totals 15 residues. Deletions cut 6 bases from V and 3 bases from J, with 15 bases between. From germline, CDR1 is KGHSH and CDR2 LQKENI. The CDR3 here is CASSFLGANNQPQHF. CDR3 DNA: TGTGCCAGCTCCTTCCTTGGGGCTAACAATCAGCCCCAGCATTTT.

The chain couples TRBV7-2 to TRBJ1-5; D gene ambiguous. V was clipped by 1 base and J by 0 bases, with 7 bases between them. The CDR3 length is 15 residues. CDR1 is SGHTA and CDR2 is FQGNSA in the germline V gene. CDR3: CASSLEQNSNQPQHF. Written as DNA, the CDR3 is TGTGCCAGCAGCTTAGAACAGAATAGCAATCAGCCCCAGCATTTT.

The rearrangement links TRBV5-1 to TRBJ1-1; D unresolved. The ends were cut back, 0 bases at V and 2 bases at J, with 8 bases in the middle. Germline CDR1 and CDR2: SGHRS and YFSETQ. This CDR3 has 14 residues. The CDR3 region has the DNA TGCGCCAGCAGCTTGGTCTGGGGAAACACTGAAGCTTTCTTT. Translating it yields CASSLVWGNTEAFF.

The chain couples TRBV7-2 to TRBJ2-1; TRBD1 might be the D (6 bases). Trimming took 1 base from V and 5 from J, leaving 9 bases between them. Germline V gene lookup returns CDR1 SGHTA and CDR2 FQGNSA. The CDR3 contains 14 residues. CDR3 DNA sequence: TGTGCCAGCAGCTTAGGTCGGACAGACAATGAGCAGTTCTTC. Amino acids: CASSLGRTDNEQFF.

The chain is built from TRBV6-4 and TRBJ2-2; maybe TRBD2 (5 bases). V lost 6 bases and J lost 3, with 8 bases in between. This CDR3 comprises 13 residues. Germline V gene lookup returns CDR1 MRHNA and CDR2 SNTAGT. The CDR3 is CASRRADTGELFF. CDR3 DNA sequence: TGTGCCAGCAGGAGAGCGGACACCGGGGAGCTGTTTTTT.

The chain has TRBV19 and TRBJ2-3, with D perhaps matching TRBD2 (6 bases). This CDR3 region has 15 residues. CDR1 LNHDA and CDR2 SQIVND come from the germline V gene (reference sequence). Trimming took off 8 bases at V and 0 bases at J, with 15 bases between the two ends. The CDR3 sequence is CASGASATSTDTQYF. Written as DNA, the CDR3 is TGTGCCAGTGGAGCTAGCGCGACTAGCACAGATACGCAGTATTTT.

V gene TRBV27 combines with J gene TRBJ1-1; D call uncertain. CDR1 MNHEY and CDR2 SMNVEV come from the germline V gene (reference sequence). The CDR3 totals 14 residues. The ends were cut back, 1 base at V and 1 base at J, with 7 bases in the middle. The CDR3 sequence: CASSLYRKNTEAFF. CDR3 DNA: TGTGCCAGCAGTTTATACCGCAAGAACACTGAAGCTTTCTTT.

This chain uses TRBV5-6 with TRBJ1-5; TRBD1 is a possible D gene (5 bases). Trimming stripped 1 base from V and 6 bases from J, with 11 bases between. This CDR3 has 14 residues. Germline values: CDR1 SGHDT, CDR2 YYEEEE. CDR3 DNA: TGTGCCAGCAGCTTGAGGGGTACAGTTCAGCCCCAGCATTTT. Protein: CASSLRGTVQPQHF.

The chain links TRBV12-5 to TRBJ2-2; D perhaps matches TRBD1 (6 bases). Germline V CDR1 and CDR2: LGHNT, FRNRAP. V lost 4 bases to trimming and J lost 7 bases, with 10 bases between them. This CDR3 has 13 residues. The CDR3: CASGSQGFGELFF. DNA of the CDR3: TGTGCTAGTGGTTCACAGGGTTTCGGGGAGCTGTTTTTT.

This clone has just one count. The CDR3 is CASSPGTSGRGYEQYF. CDR3 coding DNA: TGTGCCAGTAGTCCCGGGACTAGCGGGAGAGGTTACGAGCAGTACTTC. J is TRBJ2-7 and V is TRBV19; TRBD2 matches 14 bases. This CDR3 has 16 amino acids. V shed 5 bases, J shed 4 bases, and the junction held 7 bases outside the gene matches. The germline V gene has CDR1 LNHDA and CDR2 SQIVND (reference sequence).

This clone was counted only a few times. The chain combines TRBV27 with TRBJ2-7; D may be TRBD1 (7 bases). The ends were cut back, 1 base at V and 0 bases at J, with 16 bases in the middle. This CDR3 has 17 amino acids. Germline CDR1 MNHEY, CDR2 SMNVEV (reference sequence). CDR3 region: CASSLLPRGDLSYEQYF. Here the CDR3 DNA reads TGTGCCAGCAGTTTATTGCCCAGGGGGGATCTCTCCTACGAGCAGTACTTC.

The rearrangement links TRBV5-1 to TRBJ2-7, with D perhaps matching TRBD1 or TRBD2 (5 bases each). The germline CDR1 and CDR2 sequences are SGHRS and YFSETQ. Trimming shortened V by 6 bases and J by 0 bases, and 13 bases separated the two germline ends. This CDR3 contains 14 residues. CDR3 sequence reads: CASNTRGHSYEQYF. CDR3 DNA sequence: TGCGCCAGCAACACCCGGGGCCACTCCTACGAGCAGTACTTC.

The chain combines TRBV7-2 with TRBJ2-1; D is unresolved. The germline gives CDR1 SGHTA, CDR2 FQGNSA. Trimming stripped 1 base from V and 4 bases from J, with 17 bases between. The CDR3 consists of 17 residues. Here the CDR3 reads CASSLDSGRNVYNEQFF. The CDR3 DNA reads TGTGCCAGCAGCTTAGATTCTGGCAGGAATGTGTACAATGAGCAGTTCTTC.

This chain joins TRBV6-5 and TRBJ2-4; D is ambiguous. This CDR3 has 11 amino acids. V shed 2 bases and J shed 4 bases, with 0 bases lying between them. From germline, CDR1 is MNHEY and CDR2 SVGAGI. The CDR3 sequence: CASSYKNIQYF. CDR3 nucleotide sequence: TGTGCCAGCAGTTACAAAAACATTCAGTACTTC.

The chain couples TRBV2 to TRBJ2-5; D may match TRBD1 or TRBD2 (5 bases each). The CDR3 length is 13 residues. V lost 3 bases to trimming and J lost 5 bases, with 10 bases between them. The germline CDR1 and CDR2 sequences are SNHLY and FYNNEI. CDR3 coding DNA: TGTGCCAGCAGTGAGGGGGTAGGGGAGACCCAGTACTTC. Amino acids: CASSEGVGETQYF.

This chain uses TRBV5-8 with TRBJ2-7; TRBD2 aligns across 10 bases. J was trimmed by 3 bases and V by 3 bases; bases with no gene match: 9. The CDR3 has 16 residues. Germline lookup yields CDR1 SGHTS and CDR2 YDEGEE. The CDR3 DNA follows: TGTGCCAGCAGCTCCCTCCTAGCGGGAGTTAACTACGAGCAGTACTTC. This gives the protein CASSSLLAGVNYEQYF. The full variable domain, in which reference TRBV5-8 and TRBJ2-7 provide the parts outside the CDR3, is EAGVTQSPTHLIKTRGQQATLRCSPISGHTSVYWYQQALGLGLQFLLWYDEGEERNRGNFPPRFSGRQFPNYSSELNVNALELEDSALYLCASSSLLAGVNYEQYFGPGTRLTVT.

This clone was counted a single time. The gene calls are TRBV7-2 and TRBJ1-1; D perhaps matches TRBD1 (5 bases). V shed 2 bases and J shed 1 base, with 8 bases lying between them. The germline V gene has CDR1 SGHTA and CDR2 FQGNSA. The CDR3 covers 14 residues. The CDR3 sequence is CASSLRGSNTEAFF. CDR3 bases: TGTGCCAGCAGCTTAAGGGGATCGAACACTGAAGCTTTCTTT.

This chain links TRBV4-1 with TRBJ2-7, with 9 positions matching TRBD1. V trimming: 0 bases; J trimming: 3 bases; junction bases outside the gene matches: 9. CDR3 length: 17 amino acids. Germline CDR1 MGHRA, CDR2 YSYEKL. CDR3 region: CASSQELDRGYGYEQYF. The DNA of the CDR3 is TGCGCCAGCAGCCAAGAACTCGACAGGGGGTACGGCTACGAGCAGTACTTC.

This chain connects TRBV29-1 to TRBJ1-2; perhaps TRBD1 as D (5 bases). The CDR3 is made up of 12 amino acids. Germline V gives CDR1 SQVTM, CDR2 ANQGSEA. Trimming removed 4 bases at V and 3 bases at J, with 9 bases between. For the CDR3, the DNA is TGCAGCGTTGGGGGGGTGGACTATGGCTACACCTTC. Amino acid sequence: CSVGGVDYGYTF.

The V call is TRBV6-1, the J call TRBJ1-5; D remains ambiguous. The germline CDR1 and CDR2 sequences are MNHNS and SASEGT. CDR3 size: 15 residues. V lost 6 bases and J 0 bases, leaving 12 bases between the germline ends. The CDR3 DNA follows: TGTGCCAGCAGGAGGGCATTAAGTAGCAATCAGCCCCAGCATTTT. This encodes CASRRALSSNQPQHF.

The rearrangement links TRBV18 to TRBJ1-1; 9 nucleotides line up with TRBD1. The CDR3 sequence is 12 residues long. From germline, CDR1 is KGHSH and CDR2 LQKENI. V dropped 6 bases and J dropped 4; count of bases not matched to a gene: 0. The CDR3, as DNA: TGTGCCAGCTCGACAGGGGGCACTGAAGCTTTCTTT. Protein product: CASSTGGTEAFF.

The V call is TRBV15, the J call TRBJ2-3; possible D gene TRBD2, 5 bases. V gave up 1 base and J gave up 3 bases, with 8 bases separating them. Germline CDR1 is LNHNV and CDR2 is YYDKDF (reference sequence). The CDR3 has 14 residues. Here the CDR3 reads CATSRARGTDTQYF. CDR3 nucleotide sequence: TGTGCCACCAGCAGAGCCCGGGGAACAGATACGCAGTATTTT. Looking up the rest from reference TRBV15 and TRBJ2-3 gives the full variable domain: DAMVIQNPRYQVTQFGKPVTLSCSQTLNHNVMYWYQQKSSQAPKLLFHYYDKDFNNEADTPDNFQSRRPNTSFCFLDIRSPGLGDTAMYLCATSRARGTDTQYFGPGTRLTVL.

The CDR3 sequence: CASSQDRGATDTQYF. The CDR3 DNA reads as TGCGCCAGCAGCCAGGACAGGGGGGCCACAGATACGCAGTATTTT. The V call is TRBV10-1, the J call TRBJ2-3; 10 bases fit TRBD1. The CDR3 spans 15 residues. CDR1 and CDR2 from the germline V gene are WNHNN and SYGVQD (reference sequence). V was clipped by 6 bases and J by 2 bases; unmatched bases: 5.